This T cell receptor (beta chain) was captured by sequencing in a study of blood T cell repertoires in COVID-19. Looking at the study overall: Sites across the United States, Italy and Spain contributed samples from acute and convalescent COVID-19. PBMCs, B-cell-depleted T cells, or T cells were the source of the cDNA or gDNA that made up the material.

Authors' processing steps: Nucleated cell counts were estimated from reference gene primer amplification. The method was immunoSEQ multiplex PCR; TCRdb's version includes in-frame clones alone and lacks a portion of them. V, J and clone size are those of that table, while D and trimming were read from the DNA. The sample lists about 120,000 clones, 82% occurring once. This CDR3 comprises 11 residues. V lost 7 bases and J 9 bases, leaving 10 bases between the germline ends. CDR1 and CDR2 (germline): MNHNY, SVGAGI (reference sequence). The chain couples TRBV6-6 to TRBJ2-1; D is ambiguous. What was sequenced was peripheral blood. The sequence came from a man between 65 and 80 years old with acute or convalescent COVID-19. The CDR3 coding sequence is TGTGCCAGCACCCACAGTGGTGAGCAGTTCTTC. Its protein product is CASTHSGEQFF.